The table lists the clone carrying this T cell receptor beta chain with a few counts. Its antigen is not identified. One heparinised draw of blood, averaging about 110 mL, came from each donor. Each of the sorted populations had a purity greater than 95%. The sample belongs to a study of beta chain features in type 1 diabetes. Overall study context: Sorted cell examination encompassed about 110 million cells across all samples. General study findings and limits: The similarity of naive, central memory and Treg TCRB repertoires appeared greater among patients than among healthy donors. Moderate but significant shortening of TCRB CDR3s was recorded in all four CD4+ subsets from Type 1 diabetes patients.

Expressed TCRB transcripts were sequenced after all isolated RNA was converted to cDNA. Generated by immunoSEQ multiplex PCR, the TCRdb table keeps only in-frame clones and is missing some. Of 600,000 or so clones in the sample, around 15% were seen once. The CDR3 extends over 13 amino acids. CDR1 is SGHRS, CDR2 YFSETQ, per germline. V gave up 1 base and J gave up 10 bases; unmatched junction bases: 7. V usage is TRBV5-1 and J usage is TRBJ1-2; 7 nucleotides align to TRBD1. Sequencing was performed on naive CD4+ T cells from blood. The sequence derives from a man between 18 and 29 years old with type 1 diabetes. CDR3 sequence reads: CASSLTRTGLYTF. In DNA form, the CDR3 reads TGCGCCAGCAGCTTGACCCGGACAGGTCTCTACACCTTC.